This passage covers 21 T cell receptor beta chains from one sample sequenced in a study of T cells after somatic rescue of genetic block. Using immunoSEQ multiplex PCR, the repertoire was profiled, and TCRdb retains in-frame clones only, with some absent. The sample contains some 74,000 clones, approximately 91% of which appear only once. Sequences were obtained from peripheral blood mononuclear cells (PBMCs). These receptors were collected from a man aged 25 to 40.

The chain is built from TRBV10-3 and TRBJ2-5; perhaps D is TRBD1 or TRBD2 (5 bases each). Germline CDR1 and CDR2: ENHRY and SYGVKD. The V end lost 4 bases, the J end lost 5 bases, and 5 bases lay between the germline ends. The CDR3 covers 11 residues. Written as DNA, the CDR3 is TGTGCCATCAGTGGGGGGGAGACCCAGTACTTC. It translates to CAISGGETQYF.

The chain recombines TRBV10-3 with TRBJ2-3, with D possibly being TRBD1 or TRBD2 (5 bases each). Per germline, CDR1 ENHRY and CDR2 SYGVKD. The CDR3 runs to 13 residues. V was pared by 6 bases and J by 6 bases, with 13 bases between. The CDR3 DNA sequence: TGTGCCATCAGCGGGACCGACCGGGATACGCAGTATTTT. It codes for CAISGTDRDTQYF.

The chain carries TRBV7-6 and TRBJ1-2, with no clear D. V was shortened by 2 bases and J by 5 bases, with 9 bases between the two germline ends. This CDR3 comprises 13 residues. Germline V gene lookup returns CDR1 SGHVS and CDR2 FNYEAQ. The DNA of the CDR3 is TGTGCCAGCAGCTTACACCTCCAGTATGGCTACACCTTC. It is translated as CASSLHLQYGYTF.

The chain combines TRBV5-6 with TRBJ2-5; 12 bases are a match to TRBD2. CDR1 is SGHDT and CDR2 is YYEEEE in the germline V gene. J lost 2 bases, V lost 10 bases, and 6 bases had no gene match. This CDR3 has 14 amino acids. The CDR3 region has the DNA TGTGCCTGTCAGCTAGCGGGGGGGCAAGAGACCCAGTACTTC. It specifies CACQLAGGQETQYF.

This chain joins TRBV5-4 and TRBJ2-1; the D call may be TRBD1 or TRBD2 (5 bases each). Germline V gives CDR1 SGHNT, CDR2 YYREEE (reference sequence). CDR3 length: 15 residues. V shed 4 bases and J shed 7 bases, with 18 bases lying between them. The CDR3, as DNA: TGTGCCAGCAGCCCTGTCTTGGCATGGGGGAATGAGCAGTTCTTC. Protein product: CASSPVLAWGNEQFF.

The chain joins TRBV6-1 to TRBJ2-7, with D unclear. Per the germline V gene, CDR1 is MNHNS and CDR2 is SASEGT. V was trimmed by 3 bases and J by 7 bases, leaving 13 bases between them. The CDR3 has 13 amino acids. CDR3 DNA: TGTGCCAGCAGTGATATAACCCCCGAGGAGCAGTACTTC. Protein product: CASSDITPEEQYF.

The chain carries TRBV9 and TRBJ2-1; TRBD2 matches 10 bases. J gave up 3 bases and V 4 bases, and 4 bases lay outside the gene matches. The germline V gene has CDR1 SGDLS and CDR2 YYNGEE. This CDR3 is built from 15 residues. DNA for the CDR3: TGTGCCAGCAGCCCCCCTAGCGGGAGCTACAATGAGCAGTTCTTC. It translates to CASSPPSGSYNEQFF.

This rearrangement joins TRBV30 to TRBJ2-5, with TRBD1 as a possible D gene (6 bases). This CDR3 contains 13 residues. V shed 7 bases and J shed 4 bases, with 16 bases lying between them. Germline-derived CDR1 and CDR2 are GTSNPN and SVGIG (reference sequence). CDR3 bases: TGTGCCTACCGTGGGGGCCCTCCAGAGACCCAGTACTTC. Translation gives CAYRGGPPETQYF. The full variable domain, with the rest looked up from reference TRBV30 and TRBJ2-5, is SQTIHQWPATLVQPVGSPLSLECTVEGTSNPNLYWYRQAAGRGLQLLFYSVGIGQISSEVPQNLSASRPQDRQFILSSKKLLLSDSGFYLCAYRGGPPETQYFGPGTRLLVL.

The chain has TRBV5-6 and TRBJ2-1; no clear D. The V gene's germline CDR1 is SGHDT and CDR2 YYEEEE. The CDR3 is 15 amino acids. The V end was cut by 4 bases, the J end by 0 bases, with 11 bases between. The CDR3 nucleotides read TGTGCCAGCAGCCTCCTCCGCTCCTCCTACAATGAGCAGTTCTTC. As protein: CASSLLRSSYNEQFF. Together with reference TRBV5-6 and TRBJ2-1, the CDR3 gives the full variable domain: DAGVTQSPTHLIKTRGQQVTLRCSPKSGHDTVSWYQQALGQGPQFIFQYYEEEERQRGNFPDRFSGHQFPNYSSELNVNALLLGDSALYLCASSLLRSSYNEQFFGPGTRLTVL.

The chain recombines TRBV20-1 with TRBJ1-6, with unresolved D. This CDR3 contains 11 residues. Germline V CDR1 and CDR2: DFQATT, SNEGSKA (reference sequence). Here the CDR3 reads CTRGNNSPLHF. Here the CDR3 DNA reads TGCACCAGAGGCAATAATTCACCCCTCCACTTT.

The chain carries TRBV15 and TRBJ2-1; possible D gene TRBD2, 7 bases. V lost 3 bases and J 10 bases, leaving 10 bases between the germline ends. CDR3 length: 12 amino acids. Germline V gives CDR1 LNHNV, CDR2 YYDKDF (reference sequence). DNA for the CDR3: TGTGCCACCAGCAGGGGGGGGACAGAGCAGTTCTTC. Translated: CATSRGGTEQFF. Full variable domain (remainder filled in from reference TRBV15 and TRBJ2-1): DAMVIQNPRYQVTQFGKPVTLSCSQTLNHNVMYWYQQKSSQAPKLLFHYYDKDFNNEADTPDNFQSRRPNTSFCFLDIRSPGLGDTAMYLCATSRGGTEQFFGPGTRLTVL.

On this clone itself: At one boundary the junction diverges from the germline segment, which might be a read error. J is TRBJ2-1 and V is TRBV7-7; D not resolved. Germline V lookup: CDR1 SSHAT, CDR2 FNYEAQ (reference sequence). The CDR3 loop spans 13 amino acids. The CDR3 coding sequence is TGTGCTAGCAGCTTAGGTAGGGACAATGAGCAGTTCTTC. As protein: CASSLGRDNEQFF.

A single count supports this clone. The chain has TRBV14 and TRBJ1-6; the D gene is possibly TRBD1 (5 bases). The CDR3 has 15 residues. Germline V CDR1 and CDR2: SGHDN, FVKESK. V was clipped by 0 bases and J by 8 bases, with 11 bases between them. The DNA for the CDR3 is TGTGCCAGCAGCCAAGATGGGGGTTCTTATTCACCCCTCCACTTT. Its protein is CASSQDGGSYSPLHF.

The rearrangement links TRBV11-2 to TRBJ1-2; D gene uncertain. Germline CDR1 and CDR2: SGHAT and FQNNGV. CDR3 length: 13 residues. The V and J ends lost 2 bases and 2 bases respectively, with 6 bases between them. The CDR3 sequence is CASSLLTNYGYTF. The CDR3 DNA follows: TGTGCCAGCAGCTTACTTACCAACTATGGCTACACCTTC.

This rearrangement joins TRBV4-3 to TRBJ2-1, with no clear D. CDR3 size: 14 residues. Germline CDR1 LGHNA, CDR2 YSLEER. The V end lost 1 base, the J end lost 6 bases, and 10 bases lay between the germline ends. The DNA for the CDR3 is TGCGCCAGCAGCCAAGGCCAGTCTGGCAATGAGCAGTTCTTC. Translation: CASSQGQSGNEQFF.

The chain combines TRBV4-2 with TRBJ2-7, with D possibly called TRBD1 or TRBD2 (6 bases each). V lost 1 base, J lost 4 bases, and 14 bases lay in between. Germline-derived CDR1 and CDR2 are LGHNA and YNFKEQ. The CDR3 is 15 residues long. CDR3 in amino acids: CASSQAPGADYEQYF. The CDR3 coding sequence is TGTGCCAGCAGCCAAGCACCGGGGGCGGATTACGAGCAGTACTTC.

The V and J genes are TRBV5-4 and TRBJ2-5; TRBD1 might be the D (6 bases). The germline CDR1 and CDR2 sequences are SGHNT and YYREEE (reference sequence). The CDR3 is made up of 15 amino acids. Trimming removed 4 bases from V and 3 bases from J, with 16 bases in between. The CDR3 loop reads CASSPRGNDKETQYF. The DNA for the CDR3 is TGTGCCAGCAGCCCCAGGGGCAACGATAAAGAGACCCAGTACTTC.

This chain uses TRBV5-1 with TRBJ2-3; D is uncertain. The V gene lost 0 bases and the J gene lost 3 bases, with 8 bases spanning the gap. Looked up from germline, CDR1 is SGHRS and CDR2 is YFSETQ. The CDR3 extends over 14 amino acids. The chain's CDR3 is CASSLASRTDTQYF. The CDR3, as DNA: TGCGCCAGCAGCTTGGCATCGAGAACAGATACGCAGTATTTT.

The chain uses TRBV30 and TRBJ2-1, with 8 bases matching TRBD2. Losses at the gene ends were 2 bases for V and 2 bases for J; bases not matched to a gene: 5. CDR3 size: 15 residues. The germline CDR1 and CDR2 sequences are GTSNPN and SVGIG (reference sequence). The CDR3 region has the DNA TGTGCCTGGAGTCGGTCGGGGGGGCCCTACAATGAGCAGTTCTTC. Amino acid sequence: CAWSRSGGPYNEQFF.

Concerning this clone: At the DNA level, this CDR3 is encoded by other sequences in the same sample as well. The chain links TRBV27 to TRBJ2-6, with D unresolved. V dropped 3 bases and J dropped 3 bases, with 6 bases sitting between them. The germline V gene has CDR1 MNHEY and CDR2 SMNVEV (reference sequence). This CDR3 has 14 residues. The CDR3 sequence is CASSFSSGANVLTF. Written as DNA, the CDR3 is TGTGCCAGCAGTTTTTCGAGTGGGGCCAACGTCCTGACTTTC.

This chain uses TRBV10-2 with TRBJ2-6; D perhaps matches TRBD1 (6 bases). Germline CDR1 reads WSHSY; CDR2 reads SAAADI. Between the trimmed V and J ends, which lost 5 bases and 4 bases, there was a span of 18 bases. The length of the CDR3 is 17 residues. CDR3 residues: CASSRQAPSVGANVLTF. The CDR3 bases are TGCGCCAGCAGTCGACAGGCTCCTTCTGTCGGGGCCAACGTCCTGACTTTC.